A single sample gave rise to the 12 T cell receptor beta chains below, sequenced in a study of cytomegalovirus exposure and HLA in healthy donors. Amplification used 60 Vbeta primers and 13 Jbeta primers. TCRdb keeps only in-frame clones here, not all; method: immunoSEQ multiplex PCR. Among 200,000 to 250,000 clones listed, 70% to 80% were seen once. The sample was PBMCs. These receptors were collected from an older woman in good health and CMV-seropositive.

V usage is TRBV7-9 and J usage is TRBJ2-5, with 13 bases that match TRBD2. The germline V gene encodes CDR1 SEHNR and CDR2 FQNEAQ (reference sequence). CDR3 size: 16 residues. Germline trimming cut 1 base from V and 4 bases from J; bases unmatched to any gene: 3. The DNA of the CDR3 is TGTGCCAGCAGCTTAGGCACTAGCGGGGGGGCAGAGACCCAGTACTTC. Translating it yields CASSLGTSGGAETQYF.

This clone was seen more than once but under ten times. The chain is built from TRBV18 and TRBJ1-2; 7 nucleotides agree with TRBD1. V lost 0 bases, J lost 5 bases, and 9 bases stayed unmatched. The V gene's germline CDR1 is KGHSH and CDR2 LQKENI. The CDR3 loop spans 16 amino acids. The CDR3 bases are TGTGCCAGCTCACCACCGGGACAGCAAGGGAATTATGGCTACACCTTC. Its protein product is CASSPPGQQGNYGYTF.

This clone was counted between two and nine times. The chain joins TRBV5-1 to TRBJ2-2, with D perhaps TRBD2 (6 bases). The germline V gene encodes CDR1 SGHRS and CDR2 YFSETQ. The CDR3 consists of 18 residues. The V end lost 4 bases, the J end lost 2 bases, and 21 bases lay between the germline ends. DNA for the CDR3: TGCGCCAGCAGCCCCGGTGCACTCGGGACTCTTAACACCGGGGAGCTGTTTTTT. Its protein is CASSPGALGTLNTGELFF. Full variable domain (rest looked up from reference TRBV5-1 and TRBJ2-2): KAGVTQTPRYLIKTRGQQVTLSCSPISGHRSVSWYQQTPGQGLQFLFEYFSETQRNKGNFPGRFSGRQFSNSRSEMNVSTLELGDSALYLCASSPGALGTLNTGELFFGEGSRLTVL.

The chain has TRBV5-4 and TRBJ1-5, with D possibly being TRBD1 (5 bases). V was trimmed by 3 bases and J by 0 bases, leaving 16 bases between them. The germline gives CDR1 SGHNT, CDR2 YYREEE (reference sequence). The CDR3 spans 17 residues. The DNA of the CDR3 is TGTGCCAGCAGCTCGGGGGGAGCTCTGGGTAGCAATCAGCCCCAGCATTTT. Its protein is CASSSGGALGSNQPQHF.

The chain employs TRBV7-9 and TRBJ2-1; TRBD2 might be the D (7 bases). From germline, CDR1 is SEHNR and CDR2 FQNEAQ (reference sequence). The CDR3 contains 15 residues. Between the trimmed V and J ends, which lost 0 bases and 7 bases, there was a span of 13 bases. CDR3 in DNA: TGTGCCAGCAGCTTAGCGGGGGGGCGGTGGAATGAGCAGTTCTTC. Encoded protein: CASSLAGGRWNEQFF.

The chain joins TRBV4-1 to TRBJ2-7; 7 nucleotides align to TRBD2. The CDR3 spans 16 residues. The germline gives CDR1 MGHRA, CDR2 YSYEKL. Germline trimming cut 3 bases from V and 2 bases from J; bases unmatched to any gene: 10. The CDR3 coding sequence is TGCGCCAGCAGCCAGCACCCGGGACTACGGACCTACGAGCAGTACTTC. Encoded protein: CASSQHPGLRTYEQYF.

The chain joins TRBV4-2 to TRBJ1-5; perhaps TRBD1 as D (5 bases). This CDR3 has 15 amino acids. V was pared by 4 bases and J by 0 bases, with 10 bases between. The germline gives CDR1 LGHNA, CDR2 YNFKEQ. The CDR3 region is CASSPGISSNQPQHF. The CDR3 DNA reads as TGTGCCAGCAGCCCAGGGATCTCTAGCAATCAGCCCCAGCATTTT.

The rearrangement links TRBV20-1 to TRBJ2-5; no firm D call. Germline V gene sequence: CDR1 DFQATT, CDR2 SNEGSKA (reference sequence). The CDR3 totals 11 residues. Trimming stripped 3 bases from V and 4 bases from J, with 6 bases between. CDR3 loop: CSARRGETQYF. CDR3 sequence (DNA): TGCAGTGCTAGGCGTGGAGAGACCCAGTACTTC.

J is TRBJ2-5 and V is TRBV9; D unclear. The CDR3 covers 16 residues. Germline assignment: CDR1 SGDLS and CDR2 YYNGEE. V shed 4 bases and J shed 5 bases, with 21 bases lying between them. The CDR3 bases are TGTGCCAGCAGCCCCTTCGCGACTGGATTAAGGGAGACCCAGTACTTC. Its translation: CASSPFATGLRETQYF.

V gene TRBV18 combines with J gene TRBJ2-7; 7 positions agree with TRBD1. Germline CDR1 is KGHSH and CDR2 is LQKENI. Trimming at V came to 6 bases and at J to 0 bases, leaving 8 bases not matched to a gene. The CDR3 runs 15 residues. CDR3 residues: CASSLGQQSSYEQYF. CDR3 bases: TGTGCCAGCTCCCTGGGACAGCAGTCCTCCTACGAGCAGTACTTC. The variable domain in full, completed from reference TRBV18 and TRBJ2-7, reads NAGVMQNPRHLVRRRGQEARLRCSPMKGHSHVYWYRQLPEEGLKFMVYLQKENIIDESGMPKERFSAEFPKEGPSILRIQQVVRGDSAAYFCASSLGQQSSYEQYFGPGTRLTVT.

This clone occurred once. The chain links TRBV5-5 to TRBJ1-1; 8 nucleotides line up with TRBD1. CDR3 size: 15 residues. CDR1 and CDR2 (germline): SGHKS, YYEKEE (reference sequence). The V and J ends lost 7 bases and 0 bases, in that order; junction bases with no gene match: 8. The CDR3 DNA sequence: TGTGCCAGCCATGGGACAGGAGCCATGAACACTGAAGCTTTCTTT. Protein sequence: CASHGTGAMNTEAFF. The full variable domain, with the rest looked up from reference TRBV5-5 and TRBJ1-1, is DAGVTQSPTHLIKTRGQQVTLRCSPISGHKSVSWYQQVLGQGPQFIFQYYEKEERGRGNFPDRFSARQFPNYSSELNVNALLLGDSALYLCASHGTGAMNTEAFFGQGTRLTVV.

The V call is TRBV5-1, the J call TRBJ1-2, with 9 bases identical to TRBD1. CDR3 length: 14 amino acids. After removal of 4 bases from V and 5 bases from J, the junction contained 6 bases not matched to a gene. In germline, CDR1 is SGHRS, CDR2 YFSETQ. In DNA, the CDR3 is TGCGCCAGCAGCCGGGACAGGGCTGGGTATGGCTACACCTTC. Amino acid sequence: CASSRDRAGYGYTF.